The rows below give T cell receptor beta chains drawn from one sample of a study of spatial heterogeneity in lung cancer. A single record per CDR3 protein comes from TCRdb applying MiXCR to the 5' RACE reads. The sample has under 40,000 distinct CDR3 sequences, 5.2% seen once. Specimen: PBMCs, collected at surgery. All receptors derive from a female donor with early-stage non-small cell lung cancer. Both conserved end residues are part of each CDR3. Each record gives: V gene, J gene, CDR3 protein.

v_gene: TRBV4-2
j_gene: TRBJ1-2
CDR3aa: CASSQDRTGANYGYTF

v_gene: TRBV7-2
j_gene: TRBJ1-6
CDR3aa: CASSLEGAGRQFLSSPLHF

v_gene: TRBV3-1
j_gene: TRBJ1-2
CDR3aa: CASSLTSQGGYTF

v_gene: TRBV19
j_gene: TRBJ2-2
CDR3aa: CASSSPGGAGTGELFF

v_gene: TRBV19
j_gene: TRBJ2-7
CDR3aa: CASSIPGTGTEQYF

v_gene: TRBV9
j_gene: TRBJ1-5
CDR3aa: CASGGGQPQHF

v_gene: TRBV5-1
j_gene: TRBJ2-7
CDR3aa: CASSLGLTGTASSYEQYF

v_gene: TRBV5-6
j_gene: TRBJ1-2
CDR3aa: CASSLGGGSYGYTF

v_gene: TRBV7-8
j_gene: TRBJ2-1
CDR3aa: CASIEVGAGEQFF

v_gene: TRBV30
j_gene: TRBJ1-2
CDR3aa: CAWSLDSNYGYTF

v_gene: TRBV9
j_gene: TRBJ2-6
CDR3aa: CASSPRLAGGQGANVLTF

v_gene: TRBV19
j_gene: TRBJ1-5
CDR3aa: CASAKYGNQPQHF

v_gene: TRBV5-1
j_gene: TRBJ1-3
CDR3aa: CASSSREPANTIYF

v_gene: TRBV12-3/TRBV12-4
j_gene: TRBJ1-3
CDR3aa: CASSLGVSGNTIYF

v_gene: TRBV11-2
j_gene: TRBJ2-1
CDR3aa: CASRAWGGLYNEQFF

v_gene: TRBV20-1
j_gene: TRBJ2-3
CDR3aa: CSARVPDLAGPTDTQYF

v_gene: TRBV5-1
j_gene: TRBJ2-5
CDR3aa: CASSFQRETQYF

v_gene: TRBV6-5
j_gene: TRBJ2-7
CDR3aa: CASSYSKRGANYEQYF

v_gene: TRBV2
j_gene: TRBJ2-5
CDR3aa: CASSRDGEETQYF

v_gene: TRBV10-3
j_gene: TRBJ2-7
CDR3aa: CAISAGLWPSYEQYF

v_gene: TRBV6-2/TRBV6-3
j_gene: TRBJ1-4
CDR3aa: CASSGRRRSKLFF